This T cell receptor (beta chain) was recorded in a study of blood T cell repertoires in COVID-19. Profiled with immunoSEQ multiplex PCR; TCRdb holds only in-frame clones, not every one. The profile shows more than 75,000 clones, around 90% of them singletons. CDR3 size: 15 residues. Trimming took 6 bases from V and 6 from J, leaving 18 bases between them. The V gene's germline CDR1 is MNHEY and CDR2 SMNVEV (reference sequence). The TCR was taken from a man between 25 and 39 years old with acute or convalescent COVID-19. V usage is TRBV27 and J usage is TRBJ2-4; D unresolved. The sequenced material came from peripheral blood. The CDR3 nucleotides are TGTGCCAGCAGATCCGCGACCGCGGCTCCAAACATTCAGTACTTC. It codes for CASRSATAAPNIQYF.